This TCR beta chain is from a study of response to subunit inactivated influenza vaccine. Study-wide points: There was a suggestion from the authors that each seasonal influenza vaccination recruits few new T cells.

TCRdb passed the RT-PCR reads through MiXCR, listing each CDR3 protein once. The sample has about 580,000 distinct CDR3 sequences; roughly 15% are singletons. J gave up 3 bases and V 3 bases, and 3 bases lay outside the gene matches. This CDR3 has 14 residues. Per germline, CDR1 SNHLY and CDR2 FYNNEI. Concerning this clonotype itself: As yet, its antigen is unknown.

This chain joins TRBV2 and TRBJ2-7; TRBD1 aligns across 9 bases. This TCR came from a man aged 45 to 65 who received an inactivated influenza vaccine. The sequencing used PBMCs from blood, collected about 13 days after vaccination. This CDR3 is CASSDGTGSYEQYF. Written as DNA, the CDR3 is TGTGCCAGCAGTGACGGGACAGGGAGCTACGAGCAGTACTTC.